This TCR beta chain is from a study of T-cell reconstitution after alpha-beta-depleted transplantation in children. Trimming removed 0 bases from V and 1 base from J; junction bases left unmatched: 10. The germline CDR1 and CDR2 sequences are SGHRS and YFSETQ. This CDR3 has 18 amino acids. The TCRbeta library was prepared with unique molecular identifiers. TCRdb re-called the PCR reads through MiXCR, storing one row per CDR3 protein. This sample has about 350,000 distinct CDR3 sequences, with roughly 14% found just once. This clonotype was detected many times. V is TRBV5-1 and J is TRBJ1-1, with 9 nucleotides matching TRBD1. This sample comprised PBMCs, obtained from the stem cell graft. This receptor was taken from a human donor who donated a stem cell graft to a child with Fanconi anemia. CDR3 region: CASSLDRTGVPENTEAFF. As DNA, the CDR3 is TGCGCCAGCAGCTTGGACCGGACAGGGGTCCCGGAGAACACTGAAGCTTTCTTT.